This T cell receptor beta chain was documented in a study of yellow fever vaccine responses in identical twins. Study-level results: Twin vaccine T cell responses reportedly seemed partly convergent, partly personalized.

On this clonotype: Its specificity is unknown.

Via MiXCR, TCRdb re-called the RT-PCR reads, giving one row per CDR3 protein. Of 4,500 to 6,500 distinct CDR3 sequences detected, roughly 89% appear once; the ten largest clones hold roughly 3.1%. The CDR3 is 14 residues long. V lost 2 bases to trimming and J lost 7 bases, with 9 bases between them. The receptor was derived from a woman under 30 who received the yellow fever vaccine. The rearrangement uses TRBV12-3 or TRBV12-4 and TRBJ1-6; possible D gene TRBD1, 5 bases. The sample here was T cells from blood (PBMCs), unsorted or a sorted subset (not recorded which), taken before or after yellow fever vaccination (not recorded which). The CDR3 sequence: CASSLRQGNSPLHF. CDR3 sequence (DNA): TGTGCCAGCAGTTTAAGGCAGGGCAATTCACCCCTCCACTTT.